The 6 T cell receptor beta chains below were found in one sample sequenced in a study of blood T cell repertoires in COVID-19. This table comes from immunoSEQ multiplex PCR, and its TCRdb copy is limited to in-frame clones, with some not included. The sample has fewer than 75,000 clones; just under 80% are singletons. The sample consisted of peripheral blood. These receptors all stem from a woman in her fifties or sixties with acute or convalescent COVID-19.

This clone was recorded a few times. V is TRBV4-2 and J is TRBJ2-2; D may be TRBD2 (6 bases). Germline V lookup: CDR1 LGHNA, CDR2 YNFKEQ. V lost 0 bases and J lost 4, with 12 bases in between. The CDR3 has 16 residues. The CDR3 region has the DNA TGTGCCAGCAGCCAAGAGGAACGGGGAGGCACCGGGGAGCTGTTTTTT. Translation: CASSQEERGGTGELFF.

V is TRBV6-7 and J is TRBJ1-2; D gene uncertain. TRBV6-7 is filed as an ORF, its function uncertain. Trimming took 4 bases from V and 8 from J, leaving 11 bases between them. The CDR3 spans 12 residues. The CDR3 reads CASSWHAGGYTF. CDR3 DNA sequence: TGTGCCAGCAGTTGGCATGCCGGGGGCTACACCTTC.

This clone showed up many times. CDR3 bases: TGTGCCAGCAGCTTAGTTGGGACAGGGGGTCGGGTCGAGCAGTACTTC. It specifies CASSLVGTGGRVEQYF. This sequence joins TRBV7-8 and TRBJ2-7, with TRBD1 identical over 11 bases. After removal of 1 base from V and 6 bases from J, the junction contained 8 bases not matched to a gene. CDR1 and CDR2 from the germline V gene are SGHVS and FQNEAQ. The CDR3 contains 16 residues.

This chain links TRBV5-5 with TRBJ1-1, with 8 bases lining up with TRBD1. The CDR3 sequence is 13 residues long. CDR1 is SGHKS, CDR2 YYEKEE, per germline (reference sequence). V lost 5 bases to trimming and J lost 4 bases; unmatched junction nucleotides: 4. The CDR3, as DNA: TGTGCCAGCAGGAAACAGGGGGGCACTGAAGCTTTCTTT. Translation: CASRKQGGTEAFF.

V and J are TRBV20-1 and TRBJ2-5, with D unresolved. V lost 3 bases, J lost 5 bases, and 13 bases lay in between. This CDR3 is 13 amino acids long. CDR1 and CDR2 from the germline V gene are DFQATT and SNEGSKA (reference sequence). CDR3 nucleotides: TGCAGTGCTAGTGGCATTTCTGAGGAGACCCAGTACTTC. Protein: CSASGISEETQYF.

This chain connects TRBV7-3 to TRBJ2-5, with 8 bases identical to TRBD1. CDR1 is SGHTA, CDR2 FQGTGA, per germline. This CDR3 is built from 13 residues. V shed 5 bases and J 6 bases; nucleotides not matched to a gene: 5. The CDR3, as DNA: TGTGCCAGCAGCCCCAGGGGGCTGAAGACCCAGTACTTC. This encodes CASSPRGLKTQYF.